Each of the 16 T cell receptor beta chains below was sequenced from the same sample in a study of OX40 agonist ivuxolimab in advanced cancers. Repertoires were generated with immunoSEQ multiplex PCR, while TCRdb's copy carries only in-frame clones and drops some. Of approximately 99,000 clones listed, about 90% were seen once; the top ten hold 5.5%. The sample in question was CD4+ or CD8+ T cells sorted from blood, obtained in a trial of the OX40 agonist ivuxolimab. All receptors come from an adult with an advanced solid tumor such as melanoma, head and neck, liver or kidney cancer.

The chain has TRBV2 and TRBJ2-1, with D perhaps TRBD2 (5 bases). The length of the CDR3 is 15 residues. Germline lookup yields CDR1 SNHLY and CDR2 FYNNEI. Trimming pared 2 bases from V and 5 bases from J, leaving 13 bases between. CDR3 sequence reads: CASSERTVLNNEQFF. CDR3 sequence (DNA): TGTGCCAGCAGTGAACGGACTGTCCTCAACAATGAGCAGTTCTTC.

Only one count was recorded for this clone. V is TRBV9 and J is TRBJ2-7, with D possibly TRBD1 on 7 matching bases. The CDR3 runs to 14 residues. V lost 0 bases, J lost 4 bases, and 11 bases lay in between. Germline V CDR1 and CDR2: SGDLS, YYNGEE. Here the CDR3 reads CASSVGGDSYEQYF. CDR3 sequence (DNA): TGTGCCAGCAGCGTAGGGGGGGACAGTTACGAGCAGTACTTC.

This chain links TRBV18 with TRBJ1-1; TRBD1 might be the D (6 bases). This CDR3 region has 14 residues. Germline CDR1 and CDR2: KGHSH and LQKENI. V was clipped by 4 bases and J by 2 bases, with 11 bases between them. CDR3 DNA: TGTGCCAGCTCACAACGGACAGACAACACTGAAGCTTTCTTT. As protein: CASSQRTDNTEAFF.

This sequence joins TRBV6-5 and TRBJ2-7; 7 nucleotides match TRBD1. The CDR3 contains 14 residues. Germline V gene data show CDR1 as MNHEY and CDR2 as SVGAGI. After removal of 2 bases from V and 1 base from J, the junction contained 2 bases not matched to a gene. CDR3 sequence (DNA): TGTGCCAGCAGTTACGAGGGACAGTCCTACGAGCAGTACTTC. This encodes CASSYEGQSYEQYF.

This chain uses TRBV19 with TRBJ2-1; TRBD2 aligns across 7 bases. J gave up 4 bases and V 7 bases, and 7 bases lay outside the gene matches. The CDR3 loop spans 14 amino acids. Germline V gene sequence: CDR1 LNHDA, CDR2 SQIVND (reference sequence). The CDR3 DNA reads TGTGCCAGTAACCTAGGACTAGATTACAATGAGCAGTTCTTC. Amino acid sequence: CASNLGLDYNEQFF. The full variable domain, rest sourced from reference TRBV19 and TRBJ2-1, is DGGITQSPKYLFRKEGQNVTLSCEQNLNHDAMYWYRQDPGQGLRLIYYSQIVNDFQKGDIAEGYSVSREKKESFPLTVTSAQKNPTAFYLCASNLGLDYNEQFFGPGTRLTVL.

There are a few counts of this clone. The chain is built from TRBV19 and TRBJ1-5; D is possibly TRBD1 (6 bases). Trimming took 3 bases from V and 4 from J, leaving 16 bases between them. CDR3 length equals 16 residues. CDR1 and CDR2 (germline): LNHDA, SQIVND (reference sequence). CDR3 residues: CASSMGLGGANQPQHF. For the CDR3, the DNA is TGTGCCAGTAGTATGGGGCTCGGGGGCGCAAATCAGCCCCAGCATTTT.

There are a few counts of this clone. For the CDR3, the DNA is TGTGCCAGCAGCCTCCCTTCGACAGCCTCGGACGGGGCCAACGTCCTGACTTTC. Residues: CASSLPSTASDGANVLTF. The chain has TRBV7-9 and TRBJ2-6; D possibly corresponds to TRBD1 (5 bases). The CDR3 loop spans 18 amino acids. Germline CDR1 reads SEHNR; CDR2 reads FQNEAQ (reference sequence). Trimming cost V 5 bases and J 4 bases, with 21 bases left between them.

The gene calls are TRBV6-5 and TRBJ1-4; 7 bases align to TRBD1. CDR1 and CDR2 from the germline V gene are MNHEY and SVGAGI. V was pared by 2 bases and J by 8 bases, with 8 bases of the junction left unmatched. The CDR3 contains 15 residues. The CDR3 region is CASSYATGWGEKLFF. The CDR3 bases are TGTGCCAGCAGTTACGCGACAGGGTGGGGCGAAAAACTGTTTTTT.

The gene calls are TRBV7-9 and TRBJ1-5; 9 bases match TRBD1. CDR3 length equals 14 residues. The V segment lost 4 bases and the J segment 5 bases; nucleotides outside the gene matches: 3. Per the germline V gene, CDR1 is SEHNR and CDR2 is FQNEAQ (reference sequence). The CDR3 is CASSSGQGYQPQHF. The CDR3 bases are TGTGCCAGCAGCTCGGGACAGGGTTATCAGCCCCAGCATTTT.

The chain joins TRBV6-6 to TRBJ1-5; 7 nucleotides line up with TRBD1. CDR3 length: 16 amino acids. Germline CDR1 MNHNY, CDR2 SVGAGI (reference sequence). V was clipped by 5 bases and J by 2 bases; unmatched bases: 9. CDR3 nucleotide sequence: TGTGCCAGCAGTGGGGGGAGACAGGGTCGCAATCAGCCCCAGCATTTT. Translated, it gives CASSGGRQGRNQPQHF.

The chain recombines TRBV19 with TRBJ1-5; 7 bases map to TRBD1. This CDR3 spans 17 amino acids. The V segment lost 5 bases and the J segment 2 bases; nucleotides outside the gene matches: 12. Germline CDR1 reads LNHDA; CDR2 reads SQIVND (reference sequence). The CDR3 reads CASSDRQGGTGNQPQHF. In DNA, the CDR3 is TGTGCCAGTAGTGATCGACAGGGTGGTACCGGCAATCAGCCCCAGCATTTT.

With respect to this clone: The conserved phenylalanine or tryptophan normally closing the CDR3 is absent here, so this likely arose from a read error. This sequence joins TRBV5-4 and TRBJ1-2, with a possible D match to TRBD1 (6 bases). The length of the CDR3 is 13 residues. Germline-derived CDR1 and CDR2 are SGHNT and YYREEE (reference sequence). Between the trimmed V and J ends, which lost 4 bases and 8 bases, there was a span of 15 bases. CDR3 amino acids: CASSQRAGDGYTL. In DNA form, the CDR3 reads TGTGCCAGCAGCCAACGTGCAGGGGACGGCTACACCCTC.

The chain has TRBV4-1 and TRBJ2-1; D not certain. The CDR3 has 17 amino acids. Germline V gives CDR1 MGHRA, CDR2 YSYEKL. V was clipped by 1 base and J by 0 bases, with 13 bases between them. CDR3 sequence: CASSQGMIRSSYNEQFF. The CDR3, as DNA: TGCGCCAGCAGCCAAGGTATGATCCGGAGCTCCTACAATGAGCAGTTCTTC.

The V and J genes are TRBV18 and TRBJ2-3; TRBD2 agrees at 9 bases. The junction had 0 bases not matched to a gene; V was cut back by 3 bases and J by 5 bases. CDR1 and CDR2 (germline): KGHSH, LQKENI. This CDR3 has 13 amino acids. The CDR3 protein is CASSPTSGDTQYF. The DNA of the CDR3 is TGTGCCAGCTCACCGACTAGCGGAGATACGCAGTATTTT.

The CDR3, as DNA: TGTGCCAGCAGTGAGCTCCAGGGAGGGAATCAGCCCCAGCATTTT. Its translation is CASSELQGGNQPQHF. The rearrangement joins TRBV6-1 to TRBJ1-5; D is possibly TRBD1 (5 bases). Germline V lookup: CDR1 MNHNS, CDR2 SASEGT. The CDR3 sequence is 15 residues long. The V gene lost 3 bases and the J gene lost 4 bases, with 13 bases spanning the gap.

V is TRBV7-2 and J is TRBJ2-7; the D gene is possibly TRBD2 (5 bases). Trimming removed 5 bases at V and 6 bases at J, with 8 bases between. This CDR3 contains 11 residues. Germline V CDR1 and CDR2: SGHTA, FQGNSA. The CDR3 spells CASSTSGEQYF. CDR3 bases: TGTGCCAGCAGCACTAGTGGCGAGCAGTACTTC.